This T cell receptor (beta chain) comes out of a study of memory CD4+ T cells and cytomegalovirus serostatus (dated by TCRdb to the late 2010s). Study-level background: The cohort comprised about 33 healthy Belgian adults, 9 CMV seropositive and 24 CMV seronegative. To replicate a published TCR-based CMV serostatus classifier, the researchers sequenced the CD4+ memory TCRbeta repertoires of a Belgian cohort whose cytomegalovirus serostatus was known.

After removal of 0 bases from V and 5 bases from J, the junction retains 8 bases not matched to a gene. The germline V gene (reference sequence) supplies CDR1 SGHAT and CDR2 FQDESV. The CDR3 measures 16 amino acids from cysteine to phenylalanine. Only the CDR3 DNA is retained, 48 bases long and in frame from the first base. Overall results and qualifications from the work: A median bootstrapped AUC of 0.95 with a 95% CI of 0.76-1.00 was achieved on the Belgian cohort by the original-framework classifier. CMV serostatus prediction reached a median bootstrapped AUC of about 0.95 with the original framework and roughly 0.9 with a US-trained random forest. Among the approximately 160 previously reported CMV-associated TCRbeta sequences, approximately 70 showed up in the CD4+ memory repertoires, with each one found in between one and five individuals. The results were read as suggesting that the CMV-associated TCR signature is, for the most part, present in the CD4+ memory repertoire. Unlike the original study, which covered naive and memory CD4+ and CD8+ populations, the Belgian study sequenced only CD4+CD45RO+ memory cells.

Single viable CD3+CD4+CD8-CD45RO+ cells were sorted as memory CD4+ T cells on a FACSAria II. CMV serostatus was determined using a Roche Elecsys assay that detects serum IgG against CMV pp150, pp28, p38 and p52. After thawing, total CD4+ T cells were enriched by positive selection with CD4 magnetic microbeads. Samples originated from another study that specifically interrogated the CD4+ T cell memory repertoire. Peripheral blood mononuclear cells were isolated and cryopreserved according to standard operating procedures, and serum was stored at -80 degrees C. Staining used CD3-PerCP (BW264/56), CD4-APC (RPA-T4), CD45RO-PE (UCHT1) and CD8-Pacific Orange (3B5) antibodies, with Sytox blue excluding non-viable cells. Genomic DNA was extracted from sorted cells with the Quick-DNA Microprep Kit. Amplification of TCRbeta DNA was done with the immunoSEQ hsTCRbeta kit, following the protocol from the manufacturer. An Illumina MiSeq instrument was used to sequence the TCRbeta libraries. On the study's bioinformatics: After out-of-frame sequences were removed, 2.4 million or so distinct TCRbeta sequences remained, averaging about 61,000 per individual. Each individual was scored using the number of 164 previously reported CMV-associated TCRbeta sequences that the individual carried and the total number of productive distinct TCRbeta sequences. A beta-binomial model was reimplemented in Python, and random forests from scikit-learn, run with default parameters, were trained on data from the US cohort. Classifier performance on the Belgian cohort was summarized as median AUC with percentile confidence intervals over 10,000 bootstrap iterations. TCRdb carries this immuneACCESS record with in-frame sequences only. Its versions omit some clonotypes, under half of them owing to an unresolved V gene in the studies checked, with the rest unexplained. D and trimming were read from the DNA, whereas the V and J calls and clone size are those reported in that table. The sample table holds tens of thousands of clones, of which approximately 80% were seen once. The top ten constitute 0.82% of the sample.

With regard to this clone: The clone's antigen remains unknown. Per-nucleotide qualities are absent, and no much larger clonotype sits a single base away.

The specimen sequenced was memory CD4+ T cells from blood. This TCR derives from an adult in good health and CMV-seronegative. The rearrangement joined TRBV11-1 to TRBJ2-5; TRBD2 agrees with 8 junctional bases. The CDR3 has the sequence CASSLAAGGGWETQYF. The DNA is as follows: TGTGCCAGCAGCTTAGCGGCGGGGGGAGGTTGGGAGACCCAGTACTTC.